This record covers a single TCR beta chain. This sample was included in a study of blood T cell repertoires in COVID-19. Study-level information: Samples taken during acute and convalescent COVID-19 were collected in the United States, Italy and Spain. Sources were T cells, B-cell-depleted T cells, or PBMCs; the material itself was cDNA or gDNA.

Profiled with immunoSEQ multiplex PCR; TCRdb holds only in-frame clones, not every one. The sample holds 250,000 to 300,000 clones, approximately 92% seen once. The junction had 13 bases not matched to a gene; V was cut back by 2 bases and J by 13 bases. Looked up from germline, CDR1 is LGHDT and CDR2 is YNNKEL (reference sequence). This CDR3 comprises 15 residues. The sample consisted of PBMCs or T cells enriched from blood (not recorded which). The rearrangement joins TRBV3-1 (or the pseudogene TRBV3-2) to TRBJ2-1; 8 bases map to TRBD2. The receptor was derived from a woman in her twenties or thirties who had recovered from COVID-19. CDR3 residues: CASSQRTGTSISQFF. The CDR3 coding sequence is TGTGCCAGCAGCCAAAGAACCGGGACTAGTATATCCCAGTTCTTC.